Listed here are 11 T cell receptor beta chains from one sample, sequenced in a study of T cell responses to AZD1222 COVID-19 vaccine. Sequenced by immunoSEQ multiplex PCR; TCRdb stores in-frame clones only, minus some. The sample includes more than 85,000 clones, 86% of them seen just once. The sample was peripheral blood, taken on day 0 of AZD1222 vaccination. These receptors came from an adult in good health.

The chain joins TRBV4-3 to TRBJ1-6; no clear D. Trimming stripped 0 bases from V and 7 bases from J, with 16 bases between. Germline CDR1 and CDR2: LGHNA and YSLEER. The CDR3 runs 17 residues. The CDR3 protein is CASSQDRRGKGNSPLHF. CDR3 DNA sequence: TGCGCCAGCAGCCAAGATCGCCGGGGAAAGGGAAATTCACCCCTCCACTTT.

The chain carries TRBV21-1 and TRBJ2-7; the D call of TRBD2 is as the table states it, not checked on the DNA. TRBV21-1 is an annotated pseudogene. The CDR3 is made up of 13 amino acids. CDR3 amino acids: CASSSLDGDEQYF. The CDR3 region has the DNA TGTGCCAGCAGCTCCTTAGACGGGGACGAGCAGTACTTC.

This rearrangement joins TRBV6-5 to TRBJ2-5; D gene unclear. CDR3 size: 15 residues. V lost 2 bases and J lost 1, with 11 bases in between. The V gene's germline CDR1 is MNHEY and CDR2 SVGAGI. In nucleotides, the CDR3 is TGTGCCAGCAGTTACCCGAAGAAGCGCCAAGAGACCCAGTACTTC. Encoded protein: CASSYPKKRQETQYF.

The chain has TRBV19 and TRBJ1-5, with D tentatively TRBD1 (6 bases). CDR1 is LNHDA, CDR2 SQIVND, per germline (reference sequence). The CDR3 has 13 residues. Trimming shortened V by 7 bases and J by 7 bases, and 14 bases separated the two germline ends. The CDR3 sequence: CASTAGGRQPQHF. In DNA, the CDR3 is TGTGCCAGTACGGCGGGGGGCCGGCAGCCCCAGCATTTT. The full variable domain, its missing parts supplied by reference TRBV19 and TRBJ1-5, is DGGITQSPKYLFRKEGQNVTLSCEQNLNHDAMYWYRQDPGQGLRLIYYSQIVNDFQKGDIAEGYSVSREKKESFPLTVTSAQKNPTAFYLCASTAGGRQPQHFGDGTRLSIL.

In this sample, this clone turned up once. The chain uses TRBV28 and TRBJ1-1; the D is unclear. Germline CDR1 and CDR2: MDHEN and SYDVKM. Trimming took off 2 bases at V and 0 bases at J, with 10 bases between the two ends. This CDR3 spans 15 amino acids. CDR3 sequence: CASSLDAGLNTEAFF. Written as DNA, the CDR3 is TGTGCCAGCAGTTTAGACGCGGGGTTGAACACTGAAGCTTTCTTT.

The chain joins TRBV5-5 to TRBJ2-2; tentatively, D is TRBD1 or TRBD2 (5 bases each). The CDR3 contains 14 residues. The V end was cut by 0 bases, the J end by 5 bases, with 8 bases between. CDR1 is SGHKS, CDR2 YYEKEE, per germline (reference sequence). This chain's CDR3 is CASSLVGGTGELFF. CDR3 bases: TGTGCCAGCAGCTTGGTTGGGGGAACCGGGGAGCTGTTTTTT.

The chain is built from TRBV5-1 and TRBJ1-1; a weak D match, TRBD1 (6 bases). V lost 0 bases to trimming and J lost 1 base, with 7 bases between them. Per germline, CDR1 SGHRS and CDR2 YFSETQ. The CDR3 contains 14 residues. For the CDR3, the DNA is TGCGCCAGCAGCTTGGCAGGGGCGAACACTGAAGCTTTCTTT. Translating it yields CASSLAGANTEAFF.

The chain uses TRBV9 and TRBJ2-3; D is possibly TRBD2 (5 bases). Per the germline V gene, CDR1 is SGDLS and CDR2 is YYNGEE. This CDR3 contains 15 residues. With 2 bases removed from V and 1 base from J, the gap between germline ends came to 11 bases. The CDR3 DNA sequence: TGTGCCAGCAGCGTGGGGAGCTCGGGCACAGATACGCAGTATTTT. Its translation: CASSVGSSGTDTQYF.

The chain recombines TRBV6-5 with TRBJ2-7; D unclear. Germline-derived CDR1 and CDR2 are MNHEY and SVGAGI. The CDR3 is made up of 16 amino acids. V was pared by 0 bases and J by 0 bases, with 12 bases between. CDR3 amino acids: CASSYSGGSSSYEQYF. CDR3 nucleotides: TGTGCCAGCAGTTACTCGGGTGGCTCGAGCTCCTACGAGCAGTACTTC.

This clone was seen a few times. V gene TRBV14 combines with J gene TRBJ1-2; tentative D call: TRBD1 (6 bases). Trimming took off 1 base at V and 5 bases at J, with 14 bases between the two ends. Looked up from germline, CDR1 is SGHDN and CDR2 is FVKESK. The CDR3 runs to 15 residues. CDR3 nucleotide sequence: TGTGCCAGCAGCCAAGTGCACGGGGGCCCTTATGGCTACACCTTC. Residues: CASSQVHGGPYGYTF.

This clone was found a few times. V is TRBV27 and J is TRBJ2-7; 9 bases map to TRBD1. Germline V gene lookup returns CDR1 MNHEY and CDR2 SMNVEV (reference sequence). The trim removed 6 bases at V and 10 bases at J, leaving 19 bases unmatched. CDR3 length: 16 residues. The CDR3: CASRGPLRDRDSLQYF. DNA for the CDR3: TGTGCCAGCAGAGGACCGCTCCGGGACAGGGATTCGTTACAGTACTTC.